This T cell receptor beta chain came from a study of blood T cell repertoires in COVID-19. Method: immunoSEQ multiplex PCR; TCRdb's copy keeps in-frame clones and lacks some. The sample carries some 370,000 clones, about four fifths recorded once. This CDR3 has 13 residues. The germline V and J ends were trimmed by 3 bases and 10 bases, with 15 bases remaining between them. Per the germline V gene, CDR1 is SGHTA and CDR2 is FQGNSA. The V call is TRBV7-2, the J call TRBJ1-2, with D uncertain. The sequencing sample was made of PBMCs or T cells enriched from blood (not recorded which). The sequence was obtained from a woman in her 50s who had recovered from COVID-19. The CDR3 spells CASSFLTRDIYTF. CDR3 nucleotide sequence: TGTGCCAGCAGCTTCTTGACACGTGATATCTACACCTTC.